The 27 T cell receptor beta chains presented below share a single source sample, sequenced in a study of CD4 T cells in relation to SARS-CoV-2 and coronaviruses. CD4+ T cells from unexposed donors were obtained before the COVID-19 pandemic (2011-2018). The assay was immunoSEQ multiplex PCR, and TCRdb's table has in-frame clones only and misses some. In the table there are some 65,000 clones, over 80% of which are singletons. Input material: memory CD4+ T cells from PBMCs. These receptors were taken from a human donor in good health.

The chain uses TRBV5-1 and TRBJ1-4; TRBD1 aligns across 8 bases. Germline V gene sequence: CDR1 SGHRS, CDR2 YFSETQ. This CDR3 comprises 14 residues. J lost 6 bases, V lost 2 bases, and 3 bases had no gene match. The CDR3 reads CASSFRGRDEKLFF. In DNA, the CDR3 is TGCGCCAGCAGCTTCAGGGGGCGGGATGAAAAACTGTTTTTT.

This clone was picked up one time. The CDR3, as DNA: TGTGCCAGCAGTGACAACTCTGGGGCCAACGTCCTGACTTTC. As protein: CASSDNSGANVLTF. J is TRBJ2-6 and V is TRBV6-4; D not certain. Germline-derived CDR1 and CDR2 are MRHNA and SNTAGT. Between the trimmed V and J ends, which lost 2 bases and 0 bases, there was a span of 2 bases. The CDR3 is 14 amino acids.

CDR3 amino acids: CSVFDPSSYEQYF. The CDR3 bases are TGCAGCGTTTTCGACCCTAGCTCCTACGAGCAGTACTTC. This rearrangement joins TRBV29-1 to TRBJ2-7; D call uncertain. V was trimmed by 5 bases and J by 0 bases, leaving 11 bases between them. This CDR3 has 13 residues. Germline lookup yields CDR1 SQVTM and CDR2 ANQGSEA.

This chain's CDR3 is CASRPRDRGPGEQYF. CDR3 coding DNA: TGTGCCAGCAGGCCCAGGGACAGGGGGCCGGGCGAGCAGTACTTC. The rearrangement links TRBV6-6 to TRBJ2-7, with TRBD1 matching 12 bases. J was trimmed by 6 bases and V by 6 bases; bases with no gene match: 9. The CDR3 loop spans 15 amino acids. From germline, CDR1 is MNHNY and CDR2 SVGAGI (reference sequence).

The V call is TRBV7-9, the J call TRBJ2-3; D gene unclear. V was shortened by 5 bases and J by 4 bases, with 22 bases between the two germline ends. The CDR3 runs 17 residues. The germline V gene has CDR1 SEHNR and CDR2 FQNEAQ (reference sequence). This CDR3 reads CASSPSTGPTAPDTQYF. The CDR3 DNA reads as TGTGCCAGCAGCCCATCCACCGGGCCGACGGCCCCAGATACGCAGTATTTT.

The J gene is TRBJ1-4, the V gene TRBV28; D gene ambiguous. Germline V gene lookup returns CDR1 MDHEN and CDR2 SYDVKM. Trimming took off 3 bases at V and 8 bases at J, with 13 bases between the two ends. This CDR3 has 14 amino acids. The CDR3 sequence: CASSFLRIGEKLFF. In nucleotides, the CDR3 is TGTGCCAGCAGTTTCCTCCGGATTGGGGAAAAACTGTTTTTT.

V and J are TRBV30 and TRBJ1-4; no firm D call. CDR1 is GTSNPN, CDR2 SVGIG, per germline (reference sequence). This CDR3 is built from 18 residues. V lost 4 bases to trimming and J lost 0 bases, with 21 bases between them. DNA of the CDR3: TGTGCCTGGACCTATGAACGGATCCTCGTTGCAACTAATGAAAAACTGTTTTTT. Translating it yields CAWTYERILVATNEKLFF.

The chain combines TRBV18 with TRBJ1-5, with no clear D. Germline loops: CDR1 KGHSH, CDR2 LQKENI. CDR3 size: 13 residues. Trimming stripped 4 bases from V and 1 base from J, with 5 bases between. Written as DNA, the CDR3 is TGTGCCAGCTCACAGGAAAGCAATCAGCCCCAGCATTTT. It is translated as CASSQESNQPQHF.

V gene TRBV7-2 combines with J gene TRBJ2-3; 11 bases match TRBD2. Trimming at V came to 2 bases and at J to 8 bases, leaving 12 bases not matched to a gene. Germline values: CDR1 SGHTA, CDR2 FQGNSA. The CDR3 has 17 amino acids. CDR3 amino acids: CASSLKGNSGGAITQYF. The CDR3 DNA reads TGTGCCAGCAGCTTAAAGGGGAATAGCGGGGGGGCCATTACGCAGTATTTT.

The V call is TRBV29-1, the J call TRBJ2-1; D unclear. The CDR3 extends over 13 amino acids. The germline gives CDR1 SQVTM, CDR2 ANQGSEA. Trimming shortened V by 1 base and J by 6 bases, and 10 bases separated the two germline ends. The DNA of the CDR3 is TGCAGCGTTGAAGTCGCAATATCCAATGAGCAGTTCTTC. Amino acids: CSVEVAISNEQFF.

The gene calls are TRBV6-2 or TRBV6-3 and TRBJ1-2; D is uncertain. Trimming cost V 5 bases and J 7 bases, with 11 bases left between them. The CDR3 covers 12 residues. CDR1 and CDR2 (germline): MNHEY, SVGEGT. The CDR3 sequence: CASSNPVFGYTF. Written as DNA, the CDR3 is TGTGCCAGCAGTAACCCGGTGTTTGGCTACACCTTC.

This chain joins TRBV5-1 and TRBJ1-1; 7 bases match TRBD1. After removal of 0 bases from V and 10 bases from J, the junction contained 3 bases not matched to a gene. Germline CDR1 SGHRS, CDR2 YFSETQ. There are 12 residues in the CDR3. The CDR3 sequence: CASSLEGGLAFF. Written as DNA, the CDR3 is TGCGCCAGCAGCTTGGAAGGGGGCTTAGCTTTCTTT.

This clone was seen a single time. V is TRBV5-4 and J is TRBJ2-6, with TRBD2 as a possible D gene (6 bases). Trimming took 1 base from V and 2 from J, leaving 10 bases between them. This CDR3 spans 16 amino acids. Germline V CDR1 and CDR2: SGHNT, YYREEE (reference sequence). The CDR3 nucleotides read TGTGCCAGCAGCTTGATAGGGAGGCCTGGGGCCAACGTCCTGACTTTC. It yields the protein CASSLIGRPGANVLTF.

The V gene is TRBV3-1 (or the pseudogene TRBV3-2), the J gene TRBJ2-1, with 9 bases lining up with TRBD1. In germline, CDR1 is LGHDT, CDR2 YNNKEL (reference sequence). The length of the CDR3 is 15 residues. Unmatched junction bases numbered 5, after V lost 3 bases and J lost 5 bases. DNA for the CDR3: TGTGCCAGCAGCCACCTGGACAGGGGTAACAATGAGCAGTTCTTC. Its protein is CASSHLDRGNNEQFF.

The chain couples TRBV5-1 to TRBJ2-2; 7 nucleotides align to TRBD2. The V gene's germline CDR1 is SGHRS and CDR2 YFSETQ. The CDR3 covers 16 residues. The V and J ends lost 1 base and 6 bases, in that order; junction bases with no gene match: 9. DNA of the CDR3: TGCGCCAGCAGCTTGCTGGTGGGAGGGCCATCCGGGGAGCTGTTTTTT. Encoded protein: CASSLLVGGPSGELFF.

The genes are TRBV19 and TRBJ1-3; D might be TRBD1 (5 bases). Germline CDR1 and CDR2: LNHDA and SQIVND (reference sequence). The CDR3 contains 14 residues. The ends were cut back, 6 bases at V and 3 bases at J, with 12 bases in the middle. Written as DNA, the CDR3 is TGTGCCAGTAGCCGGGGCGGACGTGGAAACACCATATATTTT. Amino acids: CASSRGGRGNTIYF.

The CDR3 sequence: CASSLDRGTEAFF. The CDR3 DNA is TGTGCCAGCAGCTTAGATCGCGGAACTGAAGCTTTCTTT. V usage is TRBV11-3 and J usage is TRBJ1-1; no clear D. This CDR3 contains 13 residues. Trimming cost V 0 bases and J 5 bases, with 7 bases left between them. Germline lookup yields CDR1 SGHNT and CDR2 YENEEA.

Here the CDR3 DNA reads TGTGCCAGCAGCGTAGGAAGGGGCTCTGGGGCCAACGTCCTGACTTTC. It codes for CASSVGRGSGANVLTF. The genes are TRBV9 and TRBJ2-6, with D possibly being TRBD1 (5 bases). CDR1 SGDLS and CDR2 YYNGEE come from the germline V gene. The CDR3 has 16 residues. V was pared by 0 bases and J by 0 bases, with 7 bases between.

The rearrangement uses TRBV6-1 and TRBJ2-2; unclear D gene. Germline values: CDR1 MNHNS, CDR2 SASEGT. V lost 3 bases and J lost 0, with 8 bases in between. The CDR3 consists of 15 residues. This CDR3 reads CASSEQATNTGELFF. The CDR3 DNA reads TGTGCCAGCAGTGAGCAGGCTACGAACACCGGGGAGCTGTTTTTT.

The rearrangement uses TRBV19 and TRBJ2-3; no firm D call. The V gene's germline CDR1 is LNHDA and CDR2 SQIVND (reference sequence). The germline V and J ends were trimmed by 3 bases and 2 bases, with 12 bases remaining between them. The CDR3 totals 15 residues. The chain's CDR3 is CASSMQRATTDTQYF. In DNA, the CDR3 is TGTGCCAGTAGTATGCAAAGGGCCACCACAGATACGCAGTATTTT.

The chain uses TRBV24-1 and TRBJ2-1; TRBD2 agrees at 9 bases. J was trimmed by 1 base and V by 8 bases; bases with no gene match: 2. The CDR3 covers 14 residues. CDR1 KGHDR and CDR2 SFDVKD come from the germline V gene. CDR3 loop: CATTSGRSYNEQFF. The CDR3 bases are TGTGCCACCACGAGCGGGAGGTCCTACAATGAGCAGTTCTTC.

This clone has only a few counts. The V gene is TRBV27, the J gene TRBJ1-1, with D perhaps TRBD1 (6 bases). Germline loops: CDR1 MNHEY, CDR2 SMNVEV (reference sequence). The CDR3 length is 17 residues. V was trimmed by 6 bases and J by 0 bases, leaving 20 bases between them. The CDR3 nucleotides read TGTGCCAGCAGACCTACAGGGTACTCCTTCATGAACACTGAAGCTTTCTTT. Translation gives CASRPTGYSFMNTEAFF.

The chain is built from TRBV7-2 and TRBJ2-7; D not certain. V lost 3 bases to trimming and J lost 4 bases, with 7 bases between them. This CDR3 is built from 12 residues. Germline CDR1 and CDR2: SGHTA and FQGNSA. The CDR3 DNA follows: TGTGCCAGCAGCTTGTATAGTTACGAGCAGTACTTC. Translated, it gives CASSLYSYEQYF.

The chain employs TRBV3-1 (or the pseudogene TRBV3-2) and TRBJ2-2, with a weak D call TRBD1 (5 bases). Germline V gene lookup returns CDR1 LGHDT and CDR2 YNNKEL (reference sequence). V lost 1 base and J lost 7, with 13 bases in between. The CDR3 consists of 15 residues. The CDR3, as DNA: TGTGCCAGCAGCCAAGGAGTAGGGGTTGGCGGGGAGCTGTTTTTT. Protein: CASSQGVGVGGELFF.

The rearrangement links TRBV19 to TRBJ2-5, with TRBD2 identical over 14 bases. Germline-derived CDR1 and CDR2 are LNHDA and SQIVND (reference sequence). The CDR3 totals 16 residues. J was trimmed by 7 bases and V by 5 bases; bases with no gene match: 9. The CDR3 nucleotides read TGTGCCAGTAGTCTCCTAGGGACTAGCGGGAGAGGGACCCAGTACTTC. It specifies CASSLLGTSGRGTQYF.

The V gene is TRBV27, the J gene TRBJ2-6; D gene uncertain. The CDR3 sequence is 15 residues long. Looked up from germline, CDR1 is MNHEY and CDR2 is SMNVEV (reference sequence). Trimming stripped 3 bases from V and 1 base from J, with 7 bases between. CDR3 residues: CASSFVVSGANVLTF. The CDR3 coding sequence is TGTGCCAGCAGTTTTGTGGTGTCTGGGGCCAACGTCCTGACTTTC.

The chain links TRBV28 to TRBJ1-2; tentatively, D is TRBD1 (5 bases). The CDR3 extends over 15 amino acids. V dropped 6 bases and J dropped 3 bases, with 17 bases sitting between them. Germline CDR1 is MDHEN and CDR2 is SYDVKM. For the CDR3, the DNA is TGTGCCAGCAGGCGGGGGGGGTTAGACGACTATGGCTACACCTTC. Translation gives CASRRGGLDDYGYTF.